Presented here are 8 T cell receptor beta chains from one specimen sequenced in a study of blood T cell repertoires in COVID-19. Produced via immunoSEQ multiplex PCR; TCRdb's table is partial and in-frame only. The table lists about 180,000 clones, 75% to 90% of them singletons. Sequencing was performed on peripheral blood. These receptor sequences come from a man in his 60s with acute or convalescent COVID-19.

J is TRBJ2-2 and V is TRBV6-1; the match to TRBD2 covers 12 bases. V shed 4 bases and J 5 bases; nucleotides not matched to a gene: 5. Germline loops: CDR1 MNHNS, CDR2 SASEGT. This CDR3 contains 16 residues. CDR3 nucleotides: TGTGCCAGCAGTGTGTTACTAGCGGGAGGAACCGGGGAGCTGTTTTTT. Translation gives CASSVLLAGGTGELFF.

The count of this clone is one. The chain links TRBV7-9 to TRBJ2-7; maybe TRBD2 (6 bases). CDR3 length equals 13 residues. Germline assignment: CDR1 SEHNR and CDR2 FQNEAQ (reference sequence). The V end lost 3 bases, the J end lost 6 bases, and 12 bases lay between the germline ends. The CDR3 DNA is TGTGCCAGCAGCTTCTGGGTGGGAGGCGAGCAGTACTTC. This translates into CASSFWVGGEQYF.

The chain is built from TRBV9 and TRBJ2-1, with D possibly being TRBD2 (5 bases). V was clipped by 0 bases and J by 6 bases, with 16 bases between them. Germline lookup yields CDR1 SGDLS and CDR2 YYNGEE. The CDR3 is 16 residues long. CDR3 sequence (DNA): TGTGCCAGCAGCGTAGAACTAGACCGTCGTAGCAATGAGCAGTTCTTC. Its translation: CASSVELDRRSNEQFF.

The chain joins TRBV9 to TRBJ2-7; 8 bases align to TRBD1. V trimming: 0 bases; J trimming: 3 bases; junction bases outside the gene matches: 5. From germline, CDR1 is SGDLS and CDR2 YYNGEE. This CDR3 region has 15 residues. The DNA for the CDR3 is TGTGCCAGCAGCGTAGCACAGGGGGAAATCTACGAGCAGTACTTC. Residues: CASSVAQGEIYEQYF. Complete variable domain (other parts from reference TRBV9 and TRBJ2-7): DSGVTQTPKHLITATGQRVTLRCSPRSGDLSVYWYQQSLDQGLQFLIQYYNGEERAKGNILERFSAQQFPDLHSELNLSSLELGDSALYFCASSVAQGEIYEQYFGPGTRLTVT.

This chain uses TRBV9 with TRBJ2-5, with 8 positions matching TRBD1. The CDR3 spans 14 residues. The V and J ends lost 2 bases and 1 base, in that order; junction bases with no gene match: 1. Per the germline V gene, CDR1 is SGDLS and CDR2 is YYNGEE. The CDR3 loop reads CASSVQGAQETQYF. DNA of the CDR3: TGTGCCAGCAGCGTGCAGGGGGCCCAAGAGACCCAGTACTTC.

The chain employs TRBV7-2 and TRBJ2-1, with 8 positions matching TRBD2. Germline V gene data show CDR1 as SGHTA and CDR2 as FQGNSA. V shed 4 bases and J 8 bases; nucleotides not matched to a gene: 16. The CDR3 has 17 residues. CDR3 sequence reads: CASSSYAAGLVGYEQFF. Here the CDR3 DNA reads TGTGCCAGCAGCTCATACGCTGCGGGACTAGTGGGATATGAGCAGTTCTTC.

The CDR3 region is CASSLGLLYEQYF. The CDR3 region has the DNA TGTGCCAGCAGTTTAGGCCTGCTTTACGAGCAGTACTTC. V gene TRBV27 combines with J gene TRBJ2-7, with D unresolved. The CDR3 is made up of 13 amino acids. V dropped 2 bases and J dropped 4 bases, with 9 bases sitting between them. CDR1 and CDR2 from the germline V gene are MNHEY and SMNVEV (reference sequence).

The J gene is TRBJ2-7, the V gene TRBV7-2; D remains ambiguous. Trimming stripped 5 bases from V and 3 bases from J, with 11 bases between. The CDR3 covers 13 residues. Germline CDR1 reads SGHTA; CDR2 reads FQGNSA. DNA for the CDR3: TGTGCCAGCAGCCCAAGACACCTCTACGAGCAGTACTTC. Translating it yields CASSPRHLYEQYF. Combining the CDR3 with reference TRBV7-2 and TRBJ2-7 gives the whole variable domain GAGVSQSPSNKVTEKGKDVELRCDPISGHTALYWYRQSLGQGLEFLIYFQGNSAPDKSGLPSDRFSAERTGGSVSTLTIQRTQQEDSAVYLCASSPRHLYEQYFGPGTRLTVT.